This passage covers 14 T cell receptor beta chains from one sample sequenced in a study of cytomegalovirus exposure and HLA in healthy donors. 13 Jbeta primers and 60 Vbeta primers were used for the PCR. The protocol was immunoSEQ multiplex PCR, while the TCRdb copy is restricted to in-frame clones and leaves out a portion. The data hold tens of thousands of clones, with less than 80% observed a single time. The sequenced sample was PBMCs. The origin of the receptors is a middle-aged woman in good health and CMV-seropositive.

This chain uses TRBV19 with TRBJ2-3; D gene uncertain. V lost 7 bases and J lost 1, with 9 bases in between. Germline CDR1 and CDR2: LNHDA and SQIVND (reference sequence). The CDR3 extends over 13 amino acids. CDR3 loop: CASKFIGTDTQYF. The CDR3 region has the DNA TGTGCCAGTAAGTTTATAGGCACAGATACGCAGTATTTT.

CDR3 DNA sequence: TGTGCCAGCAGCTTGGTCGGGGGGGATAGCACAGATACGCAGTATTTT. Translating gives CASSLVGGDSTDTQYF. This chain uses TRBV5-5 with TRBJ2-3; 8 bases map to TRBD2. This CDR3 is 16 amino acids long. CDR1 and CDR2 from the germline V gene are SGHKS and YYEKEE (reference sequence). J lost 0 bases, V lost 0 bases, and 3 bases had no gene match.

In its sample, this clone was seen once. The chain recombines TRBV19 with TRBJ1-4; perhaps TRBD1 as D (6 bases). V gave up 6 bases and J gave up 5 bases, with 13 bases separating them. Germline assignment: CDR1 LNHDA and CDR2 SQIVND (reference sequence). The CDR3 has 14 residues. The DNA of the CDR3 is TGTGCCAGTAGCTCAGGGGCACTAAATGAAAAACTGTTTTTT. This sequence encodes CASSSGALNEKLFF.

DNA of the CDR3: TGTGCCATCGGGCGGGGGGAGGCCACTACCTACGAGCAGTACTTC. This gives the protein CAIGRGEATTYEQYF. The genes are TRBV10-3 and TRBJ2-7, with TRBD2 identical over 8 bases. The V segment lost 8 bases and the J segment 2 bases; nucleotides outside the gene matches: 11. The germline gives CDR1 ENHRY, CDR2 SYGVKD. This CDR3 spans 15 amino acids.

V and J are TRBV7-2 and TRBJ2-5; 10 bases match TRBD2. With V trimmed by 3 bases and J by 3 bases, 4 bases remained unmatched. The CDR3 covers 15 residues. In germline, CDR1 is SGHTA, CDR2 FQGNSA. As DNA, the CDR3 is TGTGCCAGCAGCTTTAGCGGGGGGACCGAAGAGACCCAGTACTTC. This codes for CASSFSGGTEETQYF.

The chain has TRBV5-1 and TRBJ2-5, with a tentative D call TRBD1 (6 bases). V was clipped by 4 bases and J by 4 bases, with 14 bases between them. Germline CDR1 and CDR2: SGHRS and YFSETQ. This CDR3 contains 14 residues. In nucleotides, the CDR3 is TGCGCCAGCAGCCCAAGGGACATTCGAGAGACCCAGTACTTC. Protein product: CASSPRDIRETQYF. The full variable domain, completed using reference TRBV5-1 and TRBJ2-5, is KAGVTQTPRYLIKTRGQQVTLSCSPISGHRSVSWYQQTPGQGLQFLFEYFSETQRNKGNFPGRFSGRQFSNSRSEMNVSTLELGDSALYLCASSPRDIRETQYFGPGTRLLVL.

The chain combines TRBV30 with TRBJ1-4; 7 bases match TRBD1. Germline V gene data show CDR1 as GTSNPN and CDR2 as SVGIG (reference sequence). Losses at the gene ends were 3 bases for V and 6 bases for J; bases not matched to a gene: 7. The CDR3 is 14 amino acids. As DNA, the CDR3 is TGTGCCTGGAGCCAACGACAGGGAGATGAAAAACTGTTTTTT. Protein sequence: CAWSQRQGDEKLFF.

V usage is TRBV15 and J usage is TRBJ1-2; a possible D gene is TRBD1 (5 bases). V lost 5 bases and J 4 bases, leaving 14 bases between the germline ends. The CDR3 is 14 residues long. Germline V lookup: CDR1 LNHNV, CDR2 YYDKDF (reference sequence). The CDR3: CATSGRVPPYGYTF. DNA of the CDR3: TGTGCCACCAGCGGCAGGGTTCCACCCTATGGCTACACCTTC.

The chain combines TRBV4-2 with TRBJ2-2; D possibly corresponds to TRBD1 (6 bases). From germline, CDR1 is LGHNA and CDR2 YNFKEQ. Trimming took off 2 bases at V and 2 bases at J, with 18 bases between the two ends. CDR3 length: 18 amino acids. The CDR3 reads CASSQTGPPFINTGELFF. The DNA of the CDR3 is TGTGCCAGCAGCCAAACAGGGCCCCCTTTCATTAACACCGGGGAGCTGTTTTTT.

This chain connects TRBV6-6 to TRBJ2-7; TRBD1 aligns across 9 bases. Trimming cost V 0 bases and J 4 bases; bases outside gene matches: 4. The germline V gene encodes CDR1 MNHNY and CDR2 SVGAGI (reference sequence). This CDR3 has 15 amino acids. This CDR3 reads CASSYSTGQGYEQYF. In nucleotides, the CDR3 is TGTGCCAGCAGTTACTCGACGGGACAGGGTTACGAGCAGTACTTC.

The V and J genes are TRBV13 and TRBJ1-2; no reliable D call. CDR1 is PRHDT, CDR2 FYEKMQ, per germline (reference sequence). CDR3 size: 14 residues. Trimming removed 4 bases at V and 8 bases at J, with 17 bases between. The CDR3 here is CASSSPRSPRGYTF. The CDR3 DNA follows: TGTGCCAGCAGCTCCCCTAGGAGCCCGCGGGGCTACACCTTC.

The chain recombines TRBV30 with TRBJ1-2; 11 nucleotides match TRBD1. The CDR3 contains 17 residues. V shed 2 bases, J shed 4 bases, and the junction held 12 bases outside the gene matches. Per the germline V gene, CDR1 is GTSNPN and CDR2 is SVGIG (reference sequence). CDR3 in DNA: TGTGCCTGGAGTAGCCCGGGACAGGGGGTACTTCGCTATGGCTACACCTTC. Protein product: CAWSSPGQGVLRYGYTF.

CDR3 protein: CASTSLPGDRGRGGSNQPQHF. The CDR3 DNA is TGTGCCAGTACCTCCCTTCCCGGGGACAGGGGGCGCGGTGGAAGCAATCAGCCCCAGCATTTT. The rearrangement uses TRBV19 and TRBJ1-5; the match to TRBD1 covers 12 bases. The CDR3 sequence is 21 residues long. Looked up from germline, CDR1 is LNHDA and CDR2 is SQIVND (reference sequence). The V and J ends lost 7 bases and 1 base, in that order; junction bases with no gene match: 20.

The rearrangement uses TRBV7-2 and TRBJ1-1; 7 bases are a match to TRBD1. Germline V gene lookup returns CDR1 SGHTA and CDR2 FQGNSA. V shed 1 base, J shed 8 bases, and the junction held 7 bases outside the gene matches. This CDR3 spans 14 amino acids. The CDR3, as DNA: TGTGCCAGCAGCTTAGGAAGGGGGCGAATAGAAGCTTTCTTT. Protein product: CASSLGRGRIEAFF. Looking up the rest from reference TRBV7-2 and TRBJ1-1 gives the full variable domain: GAGVSQSPSNKVTEKGKDVELRCDPISGHTALYWYRQSLGQGLEFLIYFQGNSAPDKSGLPSDRFSAERTGGSVSTLTIQRTQQEDSAVYLCASSLGRGRIEAFFGQGTRLTVV.